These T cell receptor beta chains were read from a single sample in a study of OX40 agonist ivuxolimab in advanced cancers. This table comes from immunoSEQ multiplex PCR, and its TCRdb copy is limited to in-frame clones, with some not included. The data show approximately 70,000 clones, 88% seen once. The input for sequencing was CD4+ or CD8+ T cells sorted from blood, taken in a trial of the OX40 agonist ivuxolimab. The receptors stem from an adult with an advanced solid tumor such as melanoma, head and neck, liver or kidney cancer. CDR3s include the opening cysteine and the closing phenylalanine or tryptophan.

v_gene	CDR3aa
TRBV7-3	CASSPEWGANVLTF
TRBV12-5	CASGPPDQPQHF
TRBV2	CASSIAGGNTEAFF
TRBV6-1	CASRVAETQYF
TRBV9	CASSPRSPSGVYEQYF
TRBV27	CASANTDRAKIWSYEQYF
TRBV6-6	CASTLGGGTGNYGYTF
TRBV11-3	CASSLDGSFEQYF
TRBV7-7	CASSLNGGSAGELFF
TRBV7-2	CASSLVPPGGLLAETQYF
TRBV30	CAWSGGGLGYTF
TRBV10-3	CAISSLGAEETQYF
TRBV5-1	CASSLMTGLGYTF
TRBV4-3	CASSQEVIVPYNEQFF
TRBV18	CASSPRTVELPYGYTF
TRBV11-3	CASSLVVVDRGRDTQYF
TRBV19	CASSPSSGRGNEQFF
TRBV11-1	CASSLGTSTDTQYF
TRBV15	CATSVRDKETQYF
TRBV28	CASSRTGSYGYTF
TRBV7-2	CASSSSRGTQYF
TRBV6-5	CASSYQGLNSPLHF
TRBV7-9	CASSFSGTPSTRQYF
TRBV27	CASSSGAAGANVLTF
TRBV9	CASSVGQTPNYGYTF
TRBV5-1	CASSLQGRSSGNTIYF
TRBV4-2	CASSQNGNYEQYF
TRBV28	CASSLSTGGKEKLFF
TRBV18	CASSPSGNTDTQYF
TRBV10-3	CAITEGGRQGTDTQYF
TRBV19	CAPGARQRRDEQFF
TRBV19	CASSIEAGLAGEETQYF
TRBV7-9	CASSGGLGGSEQFF
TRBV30	CASSRKAGGLVDKNIQYF
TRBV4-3	CASSQWLGGELFF
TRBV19	CASSIAAGIGNTIYF
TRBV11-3	CASSFGNTIYF
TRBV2	CASSEGGLAGYEQYF
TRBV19	CASRDRNGNTIYF
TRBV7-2	CASSRRTSVITDTQYF
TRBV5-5	CASSSQGGNSPLHF
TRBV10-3	CASRGGDSNQPQHF
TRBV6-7	CASSPTDPKGNQPQHF
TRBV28	CAIQGASYGYTF